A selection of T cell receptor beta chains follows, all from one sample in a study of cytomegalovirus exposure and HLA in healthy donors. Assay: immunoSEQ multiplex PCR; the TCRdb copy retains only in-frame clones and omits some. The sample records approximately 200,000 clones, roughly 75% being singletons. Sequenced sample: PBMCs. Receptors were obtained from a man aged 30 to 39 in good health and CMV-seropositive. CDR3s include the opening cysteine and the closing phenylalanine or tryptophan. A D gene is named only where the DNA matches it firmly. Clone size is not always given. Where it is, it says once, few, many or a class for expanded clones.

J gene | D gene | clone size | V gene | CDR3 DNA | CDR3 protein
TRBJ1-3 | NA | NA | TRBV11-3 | TGTGCCAGCAGCTTATCTTTCGGAAACACCATATATTTT | CASSLSFGNTIYF
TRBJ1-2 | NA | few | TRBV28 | TGTGCCAGCAGTTCCCTCCGGCGCAGGGGCTATGGCTACACCTTC | CASSSLRRRGYGYTF
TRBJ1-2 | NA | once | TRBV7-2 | TGTGCCAGCAGCTTAGTAGCAGTGACCCCCATTAGATATGGCTACACCTTC | CASSLVAVTPIRYGYTF
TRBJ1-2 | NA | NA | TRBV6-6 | TGTGCCAGCACCCCATCGGGGTCGGACTATGGCTACACCTTC | CASTPSGSDYGYTF
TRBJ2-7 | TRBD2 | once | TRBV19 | TGTGCCAGTAGTATTCTAGGCGGGAGGGCCTACGAGCAGTACTTC | CASSILGGRAYEQYF
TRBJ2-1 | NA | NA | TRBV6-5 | TGTGCCAGCACGGCGGACAGCTCTCTGAATGAGCAGTTCTTC | CASTADSSLNEQFF
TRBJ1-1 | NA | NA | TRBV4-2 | TGTGCCAGCAGCCAAGATTTAAGCCCTGAAGCTTTCTTT | CASSQDLSPEAFF
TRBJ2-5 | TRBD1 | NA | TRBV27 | TGTGCCAGCAGTCCCATAGACAGGGGCTCTGAGACCCAGTACTTC | CASSPIDRGSETQYF
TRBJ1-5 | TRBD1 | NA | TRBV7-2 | TGTGCCAGCAGCCAACCCAGGGGGTCAAGTCAGCCCCAGCATTTT | CASSQPRGSSQPQHF
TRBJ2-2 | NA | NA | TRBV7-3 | TGTGCCAGCAGCCTGAAGGGGACCGGGGAGCTGTTTTTT | CASSLKGTGELFF
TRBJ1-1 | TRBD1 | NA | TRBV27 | TGTGCCAGCACCGGGACAGGGTTACTAAACACTGAAGCTTTCTTT | CASTGTGLLNTEAFF
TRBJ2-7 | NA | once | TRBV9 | TGTGCCAGCCGTGGGGGGATTTCCTACGAGCAGTACTTC | CASRGGISYEQYF
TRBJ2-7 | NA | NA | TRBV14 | TGTGCCAGCAGCCAAGAGGCGAGGAACGAGCAGTACTTC | CASSQEARNEQYF
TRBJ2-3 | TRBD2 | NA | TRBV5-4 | TGTGCCAGCAGTCGGACTAGTGGGGCAGATACGCAGTATTTT | CASSRTSGADTQYF
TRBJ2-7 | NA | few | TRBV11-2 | TGTGCCAGCGCTGCGGTACTGACCTACGAGCAGTACTTC | CASAAVLTYEQYF
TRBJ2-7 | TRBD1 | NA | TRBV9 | TGTGCCAGCAGTCGAGACAGGGACGAGCAGTACTTC | CASSRDRDEQYF
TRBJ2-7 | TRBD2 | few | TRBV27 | TGTGCCAGCAGTTTCCGGCCAGCGGGGGGGCCGGGAGAGCAGTACTTC | CASSFRPAGGPGEQYF
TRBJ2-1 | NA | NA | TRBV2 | TGTGCCAGCAACGGAGAATTAGTAAAGTTCTTC | CASNGELVKFF
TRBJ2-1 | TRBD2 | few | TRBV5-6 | TGTGCCAGCAGCTTGTTAGCTAGCGGGAGTACCAATGAGCAGTTCTTC | CASSLLASGSTNEQFF
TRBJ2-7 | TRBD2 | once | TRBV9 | TGTGCCAGCAGCGCCGGCCGGGGGGGGCAGTACTTC | CASSAGRGGQYF
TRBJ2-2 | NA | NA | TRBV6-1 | TGTGCCAGCAGTGACAGGGTGGTGGGGGAGCTGTTTTTT | CASSDRVVGELFF
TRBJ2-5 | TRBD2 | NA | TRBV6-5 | TGTGCCAGCAGTTACTCGGGACTAGCGGGAGAAGAGACCCAGTACTTC | CASSYSGLAGEETQYF
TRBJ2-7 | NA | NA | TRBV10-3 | TGTGCCACCACCCCCCTCGCGGCTAGTGCCTACGAGCAGTACTTC | CATTPLAASAYEQYF
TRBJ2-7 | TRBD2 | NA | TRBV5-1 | TGCGCCAGCAGCTTGACTAGCGGGAGCGAGCAGTACTTC | CASSLTSGSEQYF
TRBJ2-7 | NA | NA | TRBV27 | TGTGCCAGCAGTGGCAGGACGCAGGGTGAGCAGTACTTC | CASSGRTQGEQYF
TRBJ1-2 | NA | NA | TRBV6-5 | TGTGCCACCCGGCAGGGAAGTGACTATGGCTACACCTTC | CATRQGSDYGYTF
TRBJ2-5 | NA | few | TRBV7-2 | TGTGCCAGCAGCTCGCAGGGAGGCATTACGTACCAAGAGACCCAGTACTTC | CASSSQGGITYQETQYF